Each of the 16 T cell receptor beta chains below was sequenced from the same sample in a study of PD-1 blockade in classical Hodgkin lymphoma. Clones were read by immunoSEQ multiplex PCR, and TCRdb kept only the in-frame ones, dropping some. The sample lists some 150,000 clones, approximately 80% seen once, with roughly 9.2% in the top ten. In every patient, relapse followed autologous stem cell transplantation, while exposure to brentuximab vedotin differed. The input for sequencing was peripheral blood mononuclear cells (PBMCs), taken before the second cycle of nivolumab. These receptors came from a human donor with classical Hodgkin lymphoma.

The J gene is TRBJ2-1, the V gene TRBV5-1; D is unresolved. V lost 0 bases to trimming and J lost 4 bases, with 8 bases between them. The CDR3 contains 14 residues. CDR1 and CDR2 (germline): SGHRS, YFSETQ. CDR3 sequence reads: CASSLGAVYNEQFF. The DNA for the CDR3 is TGCGCCAGCAGCTTGGGGGCAGTTTACAATGAGCAGTTCTTC.

This clone was detected only once. The chain has TRBV5-1 and TRBJ2-7; D gene uncertain. CDR1 is SGHRS and CDR2 is YFSETQ in the germline V gene. The CDR3 has 15 residues. V dropped 4 bases and J dropped 0 bases, with 14 bases sitting between them. The CDR3 sequence: CASSLSTMTSYEQYF. The CDR3 region has the DNA TGCGCCAGCAGCCTTTCGACAATGACCTCCTACGAGCAGTACTTC.

This clone was recorded at least ten times. J is TRBJ2-5 and V is TRBV28, with TRBD1 matching 9 bases. Looked up from germline, CDR1 is MDHEN and CDR2 is SYDVKM. The CDR3 runs to 18 residues. Trimming took 3 bases from V and 5 from J; bases not matched to a gene: 16. As DNA, the CDR3 is TGTGCCAGCAGTTTTTTTTGGCTCCCGGGACAGGGAGTGGAGACCCAGTACTTC. Its protein is CASSFFWLPGQGVETQYF.

The chain joins TRBV9 to TRBJ2-3; the match to TRBD2 covers 9 bases. This CDR3 is 16 amino acids long. The V gene end was trimmed by 4 bases and the J gene end by 6 bases; junction bases not matched to a gene: 12. CDR1 and CDR2 from the germline V gene are SGDLS and YYNGEE. CDR3 nucleotides: TGTGCCAGCAGCACCTTGAGCGGGGGGTGGGTCGATACGCAGTATTTT. Its translation is CASSTLSGGWVDTQYF.

This chain joins TRBV7-9 and TRBJ2-7; 8 nucleotides agree with TRBD1. This CDR3 spans 14 amino acids. Germline CDR1 and CDR2: SEHNR and FQNEAQ (reference sequence). Trimming at V came to 3 bases and at J to 3 bases, leaving 4 bases not matched to a gene. CDR3 nucleotide sequence: TGTGCCAGCAGCTTCAGGACAGGGATCTACGAGCAGTACTTC. It codes for CASSFRTGIYEQYF.

The CDR3 nucleotides are TGTGCCAGCAGCTTACAGGGGCCCCATAACTATGGCTACACCTTC. Translated, it gives CASSLQGPHNYGYTF. The chain joins TRBV7-9 to TRBJ1-2; D perhaps matches TRBD1 (6 bases). With 2 bases removed from V and 1 base from J, the gap between germline ends came to 11 bases. CDR1 is SEHNR and CDR2 is FQNEAQ in the germline V gene (reference sequence). The CDR3 runs 15 residues.

The chain employs TRBV18 and TRBJ2-7, with TRBD2 identical over 8 bases. V lost 6 bases, J lost 4 bases, and 14 bases stayed unmatched. Germline CDR1 is KGHSH and CDR2 is LQKENI. This CDR3 is 16 amino acids long. The CDR3 is CASSEGLIAGSYEQYF. In DNA, the CDR3 is TGTGCCAGCTCGGAAGGGTTGATAGCGGGGAGTTACGAGCAGTACTTC.

This rearrangement joins TRBV15 to TRBJ2-1; a possible D gene is TRBD2 (6 bases). CDR1 and CDR2 (germline): LNHNV, YYDKDF (reference sequence). This CDR3 spans 15 amino acids. Between the trimmed V and J ends, which lost 1 base and 8 bases, there was a span of 15 bases. The CDR3 region is CATSRGRGPGDEQFF. CDR3 nucleotide sequence: TGTGCCACCAGCAGAGGAAGAGGGCCGGGGGATGAGCAGTTCTTC.

This clone has just one count. This rearrangement joins TRBV6-6 to TRBJ2-7, with 11 bases fitting TRBD2. Germline V gene lookup returns CDR1 MNHNY and CDR2 SVGAGI (reference sequence). CDR3 size: 15 residues. The junction had 5 bases not matched to a gene; V was cut back by 5 bases and J by 2 bases. The CDR3 DNA reads TGTGCCAGCAGTGGCGGGACTAGCGGTACCTACGAGCAGTACTTC. This gives the protein CASSGGTSGTYEQYF.

This chain uses TRBV6-5 with TRBJ2-5; no firm D call. This CDR3 is built from 15 residues. Looked up from germline, CDR1 is MNHEY and CDR2 is SVGAGI. Trimming removed 2 bases at V and 1 base at J, with 11 bases between. The CDR3 coding sequence is TGTGCCAGCAGTTACAGACGGGTGGGCCAAGAGACCCAGTACTTC. Translation: CASSYRRVGQETQYF.

This chain joins TRBV28 and TRBJ1-4, with D possibly being TRBD1 (5 bases). Trimming left V 5 bases short and J 8 bases short, with 18 bases between. Germline V CDR1 and CDR2: MDHEN, SYDVKM. This CDR3 comprises 15 residues. CDR3 loop: CASSHRQPAAEKLFF. CDR3 DNA sequence: TGTGCCAGCAGTCACCGACAGCCGGCAGCCGAAAAACTGTTTTTT.

A word on this clone: Other DNA variants within this sample encode the same CDR3. V is TRBV2 and J is TRBJ2-1, with TRBD1 matching over 9 bases. The CDR3 runs to 17 residues. Germline values: CDR1 SNHLY, CDR2 FYNNEI. J lost 1 base, V lost 1 base, and 5 bases had no gene match. CDR3 protein: CASSEVRDRVSYNEQFF. The CDR3 DNA follows: TGTGCCAGCAGTGAAGTCCGGGACAGGGTATCCTACAATGAGCAGTTCTTC.

The chain links TRBV6-5 to TRBJ2-7, with D perhaps TRBD1 (5 bases). The V gene's germline CDR1 is MNHEY and CDR2 SVGAGI. The CDR3 sequence is 15 residues long. The V and J ends lost 3 bases and 2 bases respectively, with 14 bases between them. The CDR3: CASSYPETATYEQYF. The CDR3, as DNA: TGTGCCAGCAGTTATCCCGAGACAGCCACCTACGAGCAGTACTTC.

The CDR3 loop is CAISEKDLSLAQHF. CDR3 sequence (DNA): TGTGCCATCAGTGAGAAGGACCTCTCACTAGCCCAGCATTTT. V usage is TRBV10-3 and J usage is TRBJ1-5; D uncertain. Per the germline V gene, CDR1 is ENHRY and CDR2 is SYGVKD. The CDR3 loop spans 14 amino acids. V lost 2 bases and J 11 bases, leaving 16 bases between the germline ends.

The chain combines TRBV2 with TRBJ1-4; no definite D call. Per the germline V gene, CDR1 is SNHLY and CDR2 is FYNNEI. The V end was cut by 4 bases, the J end by 14 bases, with 17 bases between. This CDR3 has 13 amino acids. This CDR3 reads CASSVDGLWVLFF. CDR3 nucleotides: TGTGCCAGCAGTGTCGACGGCCTGTGGGTTCTGTTTTTT.

The rearrangement joins TRBV21-1 to TRBJ1-1; TRBD1, the D gene given by the table, was not confirmed from the DNA. TRBV21-1 is a pseudogene segment. This CDR3 is built from 17 residues. CDR3 nucleotides: TGTGCCAGCAGCATTACCGGACAGGGGAGAATTGGCACTGAAGCTTTCTTT. Translated: CASSITGQGRIGTEAFF.